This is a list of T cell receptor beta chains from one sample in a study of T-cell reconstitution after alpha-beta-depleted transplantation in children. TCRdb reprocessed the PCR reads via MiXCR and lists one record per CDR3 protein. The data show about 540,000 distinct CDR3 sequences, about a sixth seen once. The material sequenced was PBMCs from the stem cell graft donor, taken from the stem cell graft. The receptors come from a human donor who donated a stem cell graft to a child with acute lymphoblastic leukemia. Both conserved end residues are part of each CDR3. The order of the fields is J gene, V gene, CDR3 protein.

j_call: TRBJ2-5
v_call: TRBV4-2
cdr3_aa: CASSQGLAGETQYF

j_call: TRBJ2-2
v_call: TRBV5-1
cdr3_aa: CASTHLQGAEGELFF

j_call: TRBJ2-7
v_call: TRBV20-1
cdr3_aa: CSARLTSGRYEQYF

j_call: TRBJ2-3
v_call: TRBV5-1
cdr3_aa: CASSHRGSTGGSTDTQYF

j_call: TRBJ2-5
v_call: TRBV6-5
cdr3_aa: CASSYSEPELQETQYF

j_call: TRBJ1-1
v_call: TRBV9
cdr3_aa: CASSVAQRGHTEAFF

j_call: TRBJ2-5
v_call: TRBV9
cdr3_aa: CASSVGATTSGSAETQYF

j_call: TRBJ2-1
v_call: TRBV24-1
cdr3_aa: CATSESGQPSSYNEQFF

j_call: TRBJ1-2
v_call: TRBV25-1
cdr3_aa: CASSDPAGKSYGYTF

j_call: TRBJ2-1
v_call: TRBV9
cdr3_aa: CASSVLPGEQFF

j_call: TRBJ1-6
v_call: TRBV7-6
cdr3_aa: CASSGSTGNNSPLHF

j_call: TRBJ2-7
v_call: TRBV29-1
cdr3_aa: CSVLAGGSFYEQYF

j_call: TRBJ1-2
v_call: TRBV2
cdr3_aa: CASSEKHRPPNYGYTF

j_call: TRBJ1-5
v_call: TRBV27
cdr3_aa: CASSFRGTNQPQHF

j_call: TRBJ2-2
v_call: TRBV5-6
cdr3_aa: CASSLGVLANTGELFF

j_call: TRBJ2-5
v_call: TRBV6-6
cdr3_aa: CASSYLAVETQYF

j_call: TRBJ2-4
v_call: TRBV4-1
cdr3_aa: CASSQGLAASAKNIQYF

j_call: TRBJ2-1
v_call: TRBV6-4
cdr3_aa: CASSGSATGNSYNEQFF

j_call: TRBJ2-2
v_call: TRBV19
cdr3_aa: CASKGQGISGELFF

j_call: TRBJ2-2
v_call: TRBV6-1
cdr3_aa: CASPGVAGETGELFF

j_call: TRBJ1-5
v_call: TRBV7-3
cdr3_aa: CASSLTSSQPQHF

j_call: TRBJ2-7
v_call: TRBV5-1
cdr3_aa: CASSLGDASYEQYF

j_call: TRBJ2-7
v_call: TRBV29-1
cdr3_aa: CSVAGRVGGYEQYF

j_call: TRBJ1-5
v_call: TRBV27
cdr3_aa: CASSYSGGGQPQHF

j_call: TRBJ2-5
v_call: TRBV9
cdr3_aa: CASSARGLALGETQYF

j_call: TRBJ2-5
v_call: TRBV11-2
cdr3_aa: CASSLVAQTQYF

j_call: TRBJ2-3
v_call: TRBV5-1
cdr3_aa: CASSLPGPSTDTQYF

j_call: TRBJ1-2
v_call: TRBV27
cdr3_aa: CASSLIGGGANYGYTF

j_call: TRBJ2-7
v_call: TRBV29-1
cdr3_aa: CSVEGGQGNSYEQYF

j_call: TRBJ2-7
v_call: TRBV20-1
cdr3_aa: CSARPGHGLYEQYF

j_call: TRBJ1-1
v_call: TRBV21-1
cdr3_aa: CASSKGMEGRISTEAFF

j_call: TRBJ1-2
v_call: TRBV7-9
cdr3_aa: CASSVRGEFDGYTF

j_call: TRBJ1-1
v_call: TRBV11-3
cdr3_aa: CASSVLGGSTEAFF